This T cell receptor (beta chain) originates from a study of T cell repertoires in cytomegalovirus infection. Overall study: Public TCR beta signatures provided an indication of both CMV infection and a matching HLA type.

The CDR3 loop spans 15 amino acids. V lost 7 bases and J 0 bases, leaving 14 bases between the germline ends. Per germline, CDR1 MNHNS and CDR2 SASEGT. In its sample, this clonotype was seen a few times. Its target is not known. TCRdb fed the reads into MiXCR, producing one record per CDR3 protein. The sample comprises roughly 170,000 distinct CDR3 sequences, roughly 20% of which are singletons, and roughly 25% rests with the top ten. Whole-study findings and limits: Carriers of CMV and the relevant HLA type were discriminated by public TCR beta frequency. What dominated the ex vivo response were HLA-C-restricted CMV-specific TCR beta clonotypes.

This chain connects TRBV6-1 to TRBJ2-3; no definite D call. This receptor was obtained from a human donor in good health (CMV status not recorded). Some clones in this sample may be carry-over from other donors' samples. The starting material was CD8+ T cells from cultured PBMCs, obtained from culture after CMV antigen stimulation. CDR3 amino acids: CASTDGRSSTDTQYF. The CDR3 DNA reads as TGTGCCAGCACGGACGGACGGTCTAGCACAGATACGCAGTATTTT.